Following are 19 T cell receptor beta chains from one sample sequenced in a study of regulatory T cells in long-lasting Graves disease. Time point noted: newly diagnosed GD, antithyroid drugs for less than 3 months. Extracted PBMC RNA gave rise to the TCR library. Libraries of TCR beta came from iRepertoire HTBI primers plus Arm-PCR of CDR3 regions. TCRdb independently ran MiXCR on the multiplex PCR reads; one entry per CDR3 protein. There are a few hundred thousand distinct CDR3 sequences in the sample; roughly 15% occur only once, and 20% to 25% lies in the top ten. This sample was shared with a second study, whose subject was T cells in Graves' hyperthyroidism and ophthalmopathy.

The sample in question was peripheral blood mononuclear cells (PBMCs), obtained at new diagnosis, from a patient treated with antithyroid drugs. The receptors were gathered from a woman under 30 with Graves disease.

This clonotype has a count of ten or more. The junction and the germline gene differ at one end; a read error may be behind it. The chain uses TRBV7-2 and TRBJ2-3, with 8 bases fitting TRBD2. Germline V gives CDR1 SGHTA, CDR2 FQGNSA. The CDR3 is 14 amino acids. As DNA, the CDR3 is TGTGCCAGCAGCGTAGCGGGATTCACAGATACGCAGTATTTT. It specifies CASSVAGFTDTQYF.

This clonotype came up many times. V gene TRBV12-3 or TRBV12-4 combines with J gene TRBJ2-7; TRBD1 agrees at 7 bases. The junction had 7 bases not matched to a gene; V was cut back by 7 bases and J by 4 bases. The CDR3 spans 13 residues. CDR3 region: CASTDREVYEQYF. DNA of the CDR3: TGTGCCAGCACCGACAGGGAAGTGTACGAGCAGTACTTC.

This clonotype was seen at least ten times. The chain recombines TRBV10-3 with TRBJ2-3; possible D gene TRBD2, 5 bases. CDR1 is ENHRY, CDR2 SYGVKD, per germline. Trimming cost V 7 bases and J 0 bases, with 8 bases left between them. The CDR3 is 13 amino acids. The CDR3 DNA reads TGTGCCATCATGGGCGGGAGCACAGATACGCAGTATTTT. The encoded protein is CAIMGGSTDTQYF.

This clonotype was picked up many times. The chain is built from TRBV7-2 and TRBJ2-1; 7 positions match TRBD1. The CDR3 loop spans 17 amino acids. V shed 1 base and J 2 bases; nucleotides not matched to a gene: 8. Germline-derived CDR1 and CDR2 are SGHTA and FQGNSA. CDR3 region: CASSLGEGTDPYNEQFF. The CDR3 nucleotides read TGTGCCAGCAGCTTAGGAGAGGGGACAGACCCCTACAATGAGCAGTTCTTC.

The table lists this clonotype with a few counts. The gene calls are TRBV27 and TRBJ2-7, with D unclear. CDR1 and CDR2 from the germline V gene are MNHEY and SMNVEV (reference sequence). The CDR3 has 13 amino acids. V lost 6 bases to trimming and J lost 0 bases, with 9 bases between them. CDR3 in amino acids: CASSLKLSYEQYF. The CDR3 bases are TGTGCCAGCAGCCTTAAACTCTCCTACGAGCAGTACTTC.

This clonotype appeared a single time. The chain links TRBV9 to TRBJ2-2; possibly TRBD2 for D (5 bases). CDR1 is SGDLS, CDR2 YYNGEE, per germline. The CDR3 runs to 14 residues. The V end was cut by 6 bases, the J end by 3 bases, with 12 bases between. The CDR3 spells CASTFRGDTGELFF. The CDR3 nucleotides are TGTGCCAGCACGTTCCGGGGTGACACCGGGGAGCTGTTTTTT.

The chain recombines TRBV5-1 with TRBJ1-1; D not certain. Germline loops: CDR1 SGHRS, CDR2 YFSETQ. The CDR3 spans 14 residues. Trimming took off 0 bases at V and 0 bases at J, with 6 bases between the two ends. The CDR3 reads CASSLDMLNTEAFF. In DNA form, the CDR3 reads TGCGCCAGCAGCTTGGACATGTTGAACACTGAAGCTTTCTTT.

In its sample, this clonotype was seen many times. V is TRBV7-9 and J is TRBJ2-5, with D perhaps being TRBD1 or TRBD2 (5 bases each). This CDR3 is 15 amino acids long. The germline V gene encodes CDR1 SEHNR and CDR2 FQNEAQ (reference sequence). The germline V and J ends were trimmed by 5 bases and 2 bases, with 15 bases remaining between them. CDR3 sequence (DNA): TGTGCCAGCAGCCCCCCAGGGAGCGGACAAGAGACCCAGTACTTC. Translated, it gives CASSPPGSGQETQYF.

This clonotype was observed a few times. The chain uses TRBV19 and TRBJ2-1; weak D call: TRBD2 (6 bases). Germline V gene sequence: CDR1 LNHDA, CDR2 SQIVND (reference sequence). The CDR3 runs to 15 residues. The V gene lost 4 bases and the J gene lost 7 bases, with 17 bases spanning the gap. The CDR3 is CASSTTTRAENEQFF. The CDR3 DNA follows: TGTGCCAGTAGTACAACGACTAGGGCGGAGAATGAGCAGTTCTTC.

The table lists this clonotype with many counts. The rearrangement uses TRBV6-5 and TRBJ2-1; tentatively, D is TRBD2 (6 bases). Germline assignment: CDR1 MNHEY and CDR2 SVGAGI. V lost 0 bases and J lost 5, with 20 bases in between. The CDR3 is 18 amino acids. CDR3 sequence (DNA): TGTGCCAGCAGTTACTCGAGTAGGTTGGGACTCGTACACAATGAGCAGTTCTTC. Protein sequence: CASSYSSRLGLVHNEQFF.

This clonotype was seen repeatedly, ten times or more. This chain connects TRBV20-1 to TRBJ1-1; D is possibly TRBD1 (5 bases). CDR3 size: 16 residues. CDR1 and CDR2 (germline): DFQATT, SNEGSKA (reference sequence). V lost 0 bases and J lost 0, with 14 bases in between. CDR3 coding DNA: TGCAGTGCTAGAGATCCCGGGGGGTTCATGAACACTGAAGCTTTCTTT. Translated: CSARDPGGFMNTEAFF.

This clonotype was recorded at least ten times. CDR3 DNA sequence: TGTGCCAGCAACCCACGAGACGCAGATACGCAGTATTTT. This sequence encodes CASNPRDADTQYF. The chain carries TRBV28 and TRBJ2-3; D gene uncertain. Germline CDR1 MDHEN, CDR2 SYDVKM. The CDR3 runs to 13 residues. Trimming removed 7 bases from V and 4 bases from J, with 12 bases in between.

This clonotype was recorded at least ten times. The chain joins TRBV11-1 to TRBJ2-1; possibly TRBD2 for D (6 bases). CDR3 length: 13 residues. With 2 bases removed from V and 9 bases from J, the gap between germline ends came to 11 bases. Germline CDR1 is SGHAT and CDR2 is FQDESV (reference sequence). CDR3 bases: TGTGCCAGCAGCTTACTAACTAGCAGTGAGCAGTTCTTC. Its translation is CASSLLTSSEQFF.

This clonotype was counted only a few times. The chain employs TRBV25-1 and TRBJ2-1, with D possibly being TRBD2 (7 bases). Trimming stripped 3 bases from V and 15 bases from J, with 15 bases between. The germline V gene encodes CDR1 MGHDK and CDR2 SYGVNS. This CDR3 has 12 amino acids. CDR3 sequence: CASSEGAGVPFF. DNA of the CDR3: TGTGCCAGCAGTGAGGGGGCGGGAGTCCCGTTCTTC.

This clonotype has a handful of counts. The chain employs TRBV7-9 and TRBJ2-1, with TRBD1 identical over 9 bases. The germline V gene has CDR1 SEHNR and CDR2 FQNEAQ (reference sequence). After removal of 5 bases from V and 8 bases from J, the junction contained 19 bases not matched to a gene. CDR3 length equals 18 residues. The CDR3 spells CASSPRPSTGGNLYEQFF. CDR3 DNA sequence: TGTGCCAGCAGCCCTCGCCCCAGCACAGGGGGCAATTTATATGAGCAGTTCTTC.

This rearrangement joins TRBV6-1 to TRBJ2-1; D might be TRBD1 (5 bases). The end of the DNA aligns better with TRBJ2-7, so the J call may be wrong. Looked up from germline, CDR1 is MNHNS and CDR2 is SASEGT. The CDR3 has 15 amino acids. In nucleotides, the CDR3 is TGTGCCAGCAGTGAAGCGCAGGGAATGATTTACGAGCAGTACTTC. This gives the protein CASSEAQGMIYEQYF.

The chain combines TRBV25-1 with TRBJ2-3; unclear D gene. The CDR3 spans 15 residues. V shed 6 bases and J shed 0 bases, with 13 bases lying between them. Germline CDR1 reads MGHDK; CDR2 reads SYGVNS. CDR3 in DNA: TGTGCCAGCAGAGACGACCGAACAAGCACAGATACGCAGTATTTT. Its protein product is CASRDDRTSTDTQYF.

This clonotype was seen repeatedly, ten times or more. The CDR3 coding sequence is TGTGCCAGCAGCCGCCTGGGGGGGGGTAGCACAGATACGCAGTATTTT. This encodes CASSRLGGGSTDTQYF. This chain links TRBV7-2 with TRBJ2-3; 7 positions agree with TRBD2. V shed 5 bases and J 0 bases; nucleotides not matched to a gene: 8. Germline V gene lookup returns CDR1 SGHTA and CDR2 FQGNSA. The CDR3 covers 16 residues.

At least ten counts were recorded for this clonotype. The J gene is TRBJ2-1, the V gene TRBV10-3; D unclear. V was shortened by 4 bases and J by 4 bases, with 5 bases between the two germline ends. This CDR3 comprises 12 residues. The germline CDR1 and CDR2 sequences are ENHRY and SYGVKD. CDR3 amino acids: CAISGEYNEQFF. CDR3 coding DNA: TGTGCCATCAGTGGCGAATACAATGAGCAGTTCTTC.